Listed here is a single T cell receptor beta chain. These data come from a study of technical replicates of blood from several donors. Sequencing was performed with immunoSEQ multiplex PCR; in TCRdb, only in-frame clones are kept and a portion is missing. The sample includes tens of thousands of clones, approximately 95% of them seen just once. What was sequenced was T cells isolated from PBMCs. The origin of this receptor is a human donor in good health.

CDR3: CSVHGAGLPDPWAQDEQFF. In nucleotides, the CDR3 is TGCAGCGTTCATGGAGCGGGACTACCAGACCCCTGGGCACAGGATGAGCAGTTCTTC. The gene calls are TRBV29-1 and TRBJ2-1; 7 nucleotides agree with TRBD2. V was clipped by 5 bases and J by 8 bases; unmatched bases: 27. The CDR3 totals 19 residues. Per germline, CDR1 SQVTM and CDR2 ANQGSEA.